These 11 T cell receptor beta chains originate from one sample sequenced in a study of blood T cell repertoires in COVID-19. The data were produced by immunoSEQ multiplex PCR, yet TCRdb's version contains in-frame clones alone and is incomplete. The sample shows some 160,000 clones, approximately 84% of them seen only once. Sequenced: peripheral blood. The receptor source for this set is an elderly woman with acute or convalescent COVID-19.

The table lists this clone with a count of one. The chain recombines TRBV11-2 with TRBJ2-7, with 9 bases aligning to TRBD1. The CDR3 has 15 amino acids. V was clipped by 1 base and J by 6 bases; unmatched bases: 7. Germline values: CDR1 SGHAT, CDR2 FQNNGV. The CDR3 here is CASSLGGTGTAEQYF. The CDR3 DNA sequence: TGTGCCAGCAGCTTAGGGGGGACAGGGACCGCCGAGCAGTACTTC.

The V gene is TRBV5-4, the J gene TRBJ2-1, with TRBD1 identical over 8 bases. The CDR3 runs 13 residues. CDR1 and CDR2 from the germline V gene are SGHNT and YYREEE (reference sequence). With V trimmed by 3 bases and J by 6 bases, 2 bases remained unmatched. In DNA, the CDR3 is TGTGCCAGCAGCTCCAGGGGGCTCAATGAGCAGTTCTTC. This translates into CASSSRGLNEQFF.

V and J are TRBV21-1 and TRBJ1-2; TRBD1, the table's D call, lacks a check against the DNA. TRBV21-1 is a pseudogene locus. The CDR3 is 16 residues long. The CDR3 reads CASSKVWQGAQNGYTF. The CDR3 region has the DNA TGTGCCAGCAGCAAAGTGTGGCAGGGGGCGCAGAATGGCTACACCTTC.

The V call is TRBV18, the J call TRBJ2-1, with 10 positions matching TRBD2. The CDR3 is 15 residues long. Germline CDR1 reads KGHSH; CDR2 reads LQKENI. The ends lost 3 bases at V and 2 bases at J; junction bases unmatched: 1. CDR3 sequence reads: CASSPTSGAYNEQFF. For the CDR3, the DNA is TGTGCCAGCTCACCTACTAGCGGGGCCTACAATGAGCAGTTCTTC. The complete variable domain, with remaining parts taken from reference TRBV18 and TRBJ2-1, reads NAGVMQNPRHLVRRRGQEARLRCSPMKGHSHVYWYRQLPEEGLKFMVYLQKENIIDESGMPKERFSAEFPKEGPSILRIQQVVRGDSAAYFCASSPTSGAYNEQFFGPGTRLTVL.

The CDR3 protein is CASSIEAGFTYYGYTF. The CDR3 DNA reads TGTGCCAGTAGTATAGAAGCAGGTTTTACATACTATGGCTACACCTTC. The V and J genes are TRBV19 and TRBJ1-2; D uncertain. Germline lookup yields CDR1 LNHDA and CDR2 SQIVND (reference sequence). Trimming pared 0 bases from V and 3 bases from J, leaving 14 bases between. This CDR3 has 16 amino acids.

This rearrangement joins TRBV9 to TRBJ2-1; 7 positions match TRBD2. The CDR3 runs 14 residues. The J segment lost 6 bases and the V segment lost 0 bases, leaving 3 bases of the junction unmatched. Germline V lookup: CDR1 SGDLS, CDR2 YYNGEE. The CDR3 loop is CASSVVPSGNEQFF. CDR3 nucleotide sequence: TGTGCCAGCAGCGTAGTTCCTAGCGGCAATGAGCAGTTCTTC.

The CDR3 loop reads CASSPSGGGNEQFF. CDR3 bases: TGTGCCAGCAGCCCCTCGGGGGGGGGAAATGAGCAGTTCTTC. The chain carries TRBV11-2 and TRBJ2-1, with TRBD2 matching 8 bases. The CDR3 length is 14 residues. Germline V gene lookup returns CDR1 SGHAT and CDR2 FQNNGV. After removal of 5 bases from V and 7 bases from J, the junction contained 7 bases not matched to a gene.

This chain uses TRBV2 with TRBJ1-5, with 8 bases matching TRBD1. CDR3 length equals 15 residues. V lost 2 bases and J lost 6; bases outside the gene matches: 6. The germline V gene encodes CDR1 SNHLY and CDR2 FYNNEI. The CDR3 nucleotides are TGTGCCAGCAGTGAAATACGCAGGGGGCTTCAGCCCCAGCATTTT. As protein: CASSEIRRGLQPQHF.

This rearrangement joins TRBV6-4 to TRBJ2-1; 12 positions match TRBD2. With V trimmed by 10 bases and J by 6 bases, 7 bases remained unmatched. This CDR3 has 14 residues. CDR1 MRHNA and CDR2 SNTAGT come from the germline V gene. In DNA, the CDR3 is TGTGCCACCCGACTAGCGGGAGACTCCAATGAGCAGTTCTTC. Its translation is CATRLAGDSNEQFF.

The chain has TRBV29-1 and TRBJ2-7; a weak D match, TRBD2 (5 bases). V gave up 5 bases and J gave up 0 bases, with 14 bases separating them. The CDR3 runs 14 residues. The germline gives CDR1 SQVTM, CDR2 ANQGSEA. The CDR3 nucleotides read TGCAGCGTTACGTGGACGGGGAGCTCCTACGAGCAGTACTTC. Translating gives CSVTWTGSSYEQYF.

This chain connects TRBV5-4 to TRBJ1-2; 9 nucleotides align to TRBD1. The V segment lost 2 bases and the J segment 4 bases; nucleotides outside the gene matches: 15. The germline V gene encodes CDR1 SGHNT and CDR2 YYREEE (reference sequence). The CDR3 consists of 18 residues. In DNA, the CDR3 is TGTGCCAGCAGCTTAAAACAGGGGGCTTCCTCTGTTGTCTATGGCTACACCTTC. Protein product: CASSLKQGASSVVYGYTF.